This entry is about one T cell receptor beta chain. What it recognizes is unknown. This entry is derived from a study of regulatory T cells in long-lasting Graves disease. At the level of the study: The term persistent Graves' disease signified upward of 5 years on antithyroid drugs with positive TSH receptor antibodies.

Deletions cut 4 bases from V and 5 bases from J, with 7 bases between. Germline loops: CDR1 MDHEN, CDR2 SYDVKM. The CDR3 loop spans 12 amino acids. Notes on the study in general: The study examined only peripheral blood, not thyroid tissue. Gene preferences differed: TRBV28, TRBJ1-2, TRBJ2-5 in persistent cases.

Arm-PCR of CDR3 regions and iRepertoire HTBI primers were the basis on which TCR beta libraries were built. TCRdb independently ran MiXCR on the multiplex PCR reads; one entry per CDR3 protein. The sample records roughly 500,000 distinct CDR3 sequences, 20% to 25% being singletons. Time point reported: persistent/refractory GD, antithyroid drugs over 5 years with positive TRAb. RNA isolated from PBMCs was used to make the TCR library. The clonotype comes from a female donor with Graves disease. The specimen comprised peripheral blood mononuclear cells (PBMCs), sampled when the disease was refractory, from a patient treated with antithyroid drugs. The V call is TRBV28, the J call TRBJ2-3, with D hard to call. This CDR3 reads CASSYFGDTQYF. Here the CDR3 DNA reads TGTGCCAGCAGTTATTTCGGAGATACGCAGTATTTT. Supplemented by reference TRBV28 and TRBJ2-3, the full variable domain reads DVKVTQSSRYLVKRTGEKVFLECVQDMDHENMFWYRQDPGLGLRLIYFSYDVKMKEKGDIPEGYSVSREKKERFSLILESASTNQTSMYLCASSYFGDTQYFGPGTRLTVL.